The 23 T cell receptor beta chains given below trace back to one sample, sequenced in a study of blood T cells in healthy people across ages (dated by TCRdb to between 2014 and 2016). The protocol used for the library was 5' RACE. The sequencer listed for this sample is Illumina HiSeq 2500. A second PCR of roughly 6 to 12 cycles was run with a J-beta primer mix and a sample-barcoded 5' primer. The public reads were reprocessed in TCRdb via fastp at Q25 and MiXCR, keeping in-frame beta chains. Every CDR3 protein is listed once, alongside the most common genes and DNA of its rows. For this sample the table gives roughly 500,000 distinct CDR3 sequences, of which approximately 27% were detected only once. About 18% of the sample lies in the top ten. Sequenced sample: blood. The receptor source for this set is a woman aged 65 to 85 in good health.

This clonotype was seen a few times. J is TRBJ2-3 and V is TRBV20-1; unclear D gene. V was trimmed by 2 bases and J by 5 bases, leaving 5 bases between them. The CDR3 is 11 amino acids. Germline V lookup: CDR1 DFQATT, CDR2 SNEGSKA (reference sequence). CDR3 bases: TGCAGTGCTAGATTAGAAGATACGCAGTATTTT. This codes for CSARLEDTQYF.

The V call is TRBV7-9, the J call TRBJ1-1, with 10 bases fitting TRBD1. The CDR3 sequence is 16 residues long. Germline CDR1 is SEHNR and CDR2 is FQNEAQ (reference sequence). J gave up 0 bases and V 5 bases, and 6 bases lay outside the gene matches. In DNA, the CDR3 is TGTGCCAGCAGCCCGGGACAGGGGAATATGAACACTGAAGCTTTCTTT. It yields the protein CASSPGQGNMNTEAFF.

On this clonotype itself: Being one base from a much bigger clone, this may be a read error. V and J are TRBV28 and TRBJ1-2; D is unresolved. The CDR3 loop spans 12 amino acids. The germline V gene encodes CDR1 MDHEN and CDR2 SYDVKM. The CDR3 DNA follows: TGTGCCAGCAGTCCCGATAACTATGGCTACGCCTTC. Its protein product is CASSPDNYGYAF.

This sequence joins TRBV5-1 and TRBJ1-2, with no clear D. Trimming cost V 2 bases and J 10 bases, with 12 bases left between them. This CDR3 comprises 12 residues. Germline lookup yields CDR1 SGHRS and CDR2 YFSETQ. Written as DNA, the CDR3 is TGCGCCAGCAGCTTAGGAGTGTTGGACTACACCTTC. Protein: CASSLGVLDYTF.

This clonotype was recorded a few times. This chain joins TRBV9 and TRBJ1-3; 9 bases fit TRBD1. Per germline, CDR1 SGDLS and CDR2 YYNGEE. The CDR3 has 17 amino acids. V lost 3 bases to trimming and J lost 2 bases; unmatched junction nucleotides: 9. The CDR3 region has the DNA TGTGCCAGCAGCGCGAGGTCCGGGACAGGGACTGGAAACACCATATATTTT. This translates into CASSARSGTGTGNTIYF. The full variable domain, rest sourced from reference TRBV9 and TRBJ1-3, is DSGVTQTPKHLITATGQRVTLRCSPRSGDLSVYWYQQSLDQGLQFLIQYYNGEERAKGNILERFSAQQFPDLHSELNLSSLELGDSALYFCASSARSGTGTGNTIYFGEGSWLTVV.

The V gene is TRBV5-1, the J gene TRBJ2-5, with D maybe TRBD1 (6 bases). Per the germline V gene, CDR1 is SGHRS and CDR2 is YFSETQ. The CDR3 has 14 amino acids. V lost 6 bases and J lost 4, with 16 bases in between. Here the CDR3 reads CASNRNRVLETQYF. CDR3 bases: TGCGCCAGCAACCGAAACAGGGTCCTAGAGACCCAGTACTTC.

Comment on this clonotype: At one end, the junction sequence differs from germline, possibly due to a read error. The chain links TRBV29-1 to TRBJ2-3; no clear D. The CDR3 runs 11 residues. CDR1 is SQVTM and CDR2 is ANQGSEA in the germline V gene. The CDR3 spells CSFDWADTQYF. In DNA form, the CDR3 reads TGCAGCTTTGACTGGGCAGATACGCAGTATTTT.

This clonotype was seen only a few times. CDR3 bases: TGCGCCAGCAGCGGAACTAGGGTGGAGACCCAGTACTTC. Protein: CASSGTRVETQYF. This chain joins TRBV5-1 and TRBJ2-5; D possibly corresponds to TRBD2 (5 bases). The V end lost 4 bases, the J end lost 5 bases, and 12 bases lay between the germline ends. The CDR3 has 13 residues. Germline V gene sequence: CDR1 SGHRS, CDR2 YFSETQ. Variable domain in full (rest from reference TRBV5-1 and TRBJ2-5): KAGVTQTPRYLIKTRGQQVTLSCSPISGHRSVSWYQQTPGQGLQFLFEYFSETQRNKGNFPGRFSGRQFSNSRSEMNVSTLELGDSALYLCASSGTRVETQYFGPGTRLLVL.

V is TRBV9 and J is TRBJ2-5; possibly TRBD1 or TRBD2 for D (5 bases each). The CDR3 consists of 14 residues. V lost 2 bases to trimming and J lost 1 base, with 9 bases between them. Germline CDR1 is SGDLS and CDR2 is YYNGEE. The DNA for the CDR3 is TGTGCCAGCAGCGTGGGGGTGGGCCAAGAGACCCAGTACTTC. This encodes CASSVGVGQETQYF. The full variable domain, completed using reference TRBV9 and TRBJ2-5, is DSGVTQTPKHLITATGQRVTLRCSPRSGDLSVYWYQQSLDQGLQFLIQYYNGEERAKGNILERFSAQQFPDLHSELNLSSLELGDSALYFCASSVGVGQETQYFGPGTRLLVL.

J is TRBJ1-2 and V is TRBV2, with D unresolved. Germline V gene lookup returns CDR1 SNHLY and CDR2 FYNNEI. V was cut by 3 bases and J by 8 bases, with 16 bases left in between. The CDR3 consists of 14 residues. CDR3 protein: CASSEAVNYGGYTF. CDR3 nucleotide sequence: TGTGCCAGCAGTGAGGCGGTTAACTATGGAGGCTACACCTTC. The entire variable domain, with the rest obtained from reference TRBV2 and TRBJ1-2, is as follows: EPEVTQTPSHQVTQMGQEVILRCVPISNHLYFYWYRQILGQKVEFLVSFYNNEISEKSEIFDDQFSVERPDGSNFTLKIRSTKLEDSAMYFCASSEAVNYGGYTFGSGTRLTVV.

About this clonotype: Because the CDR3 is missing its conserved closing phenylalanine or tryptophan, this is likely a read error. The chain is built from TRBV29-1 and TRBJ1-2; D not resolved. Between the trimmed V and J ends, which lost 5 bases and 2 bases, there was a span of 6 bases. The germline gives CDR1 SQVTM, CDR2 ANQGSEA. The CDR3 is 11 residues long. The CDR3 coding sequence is TGCAGCGTTAACCTAAACTATGGCTACACCCTC. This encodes CSVNLNYGYTL.

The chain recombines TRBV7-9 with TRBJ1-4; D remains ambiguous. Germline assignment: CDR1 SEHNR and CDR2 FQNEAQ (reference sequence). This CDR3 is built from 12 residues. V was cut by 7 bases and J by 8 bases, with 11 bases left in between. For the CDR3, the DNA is TGTGCCAGCACAAAGCTTCGGGAAAAACTGTTTTTT. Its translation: CASTKLREKLFF.

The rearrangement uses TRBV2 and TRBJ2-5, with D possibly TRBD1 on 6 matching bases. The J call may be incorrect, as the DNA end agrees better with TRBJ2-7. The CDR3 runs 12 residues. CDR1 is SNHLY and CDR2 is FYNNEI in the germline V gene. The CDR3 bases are TGTGCCAGCAGTTTCACAGGGCACGAGCAGTACTTC. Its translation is CASSFTGHEQYF.

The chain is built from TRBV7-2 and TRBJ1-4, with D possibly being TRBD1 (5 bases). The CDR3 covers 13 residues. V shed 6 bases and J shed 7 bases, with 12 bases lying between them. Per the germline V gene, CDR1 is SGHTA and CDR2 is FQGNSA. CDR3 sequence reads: CASSYLGGEKLFF. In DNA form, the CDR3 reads TGTGCCAGCAGTTATCTGGGGGGTGAAAAACTGTTTTTT.

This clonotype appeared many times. The CDR3: CSAPTGGNQETQYF. CDR3 DNA: TGCAGTGCTCCGACAGGGGGCAACCAAGAGACCCAGTACTTC. The chain uses TRBV20-1 and TRBJ2-5; 10 bases line up with TRBD1. The CDR3 spans 14 residues. Germline V gene sequence: CDR1 DFQATT, CDR2 SNEGSKA (reference sequence). V lost 5 bases, J lost 0 bases, and 3 bases stayed unmatched.

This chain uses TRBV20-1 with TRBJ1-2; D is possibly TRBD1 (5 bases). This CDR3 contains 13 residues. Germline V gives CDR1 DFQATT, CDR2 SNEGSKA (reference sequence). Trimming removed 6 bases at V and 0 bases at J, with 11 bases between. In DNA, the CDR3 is TGCAGTGCGCAACAGGACACTAACTATGGCTACACCTTC. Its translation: CSAQQDTNYGYTF.

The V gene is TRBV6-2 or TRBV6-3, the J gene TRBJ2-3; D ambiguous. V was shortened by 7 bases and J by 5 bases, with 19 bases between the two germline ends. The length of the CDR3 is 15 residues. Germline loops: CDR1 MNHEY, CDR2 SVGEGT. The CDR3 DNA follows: TGTGCCAGCACCTTCTATAGGCCCCCGCAAGATACGCAGTATTTT. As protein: CASTFYRPPQDTQYF.

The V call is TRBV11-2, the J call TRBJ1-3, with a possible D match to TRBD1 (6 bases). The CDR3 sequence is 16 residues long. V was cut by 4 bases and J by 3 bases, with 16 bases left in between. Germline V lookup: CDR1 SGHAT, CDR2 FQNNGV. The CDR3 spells CASSSIQGFSGNTIYF. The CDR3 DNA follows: TGTGCCAGCAGCTCCATTCAGGGGTTTAGTGGAAACACCATATATTTT.

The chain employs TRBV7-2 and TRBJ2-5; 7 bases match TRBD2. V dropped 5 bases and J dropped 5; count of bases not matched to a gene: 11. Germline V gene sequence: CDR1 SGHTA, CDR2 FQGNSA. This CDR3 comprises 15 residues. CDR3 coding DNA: TGTGCCAGCAGCCAGTACCACGGGGGGAGGGAGACCCAGTACTTC. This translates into CASSQYHGGRETQYF.

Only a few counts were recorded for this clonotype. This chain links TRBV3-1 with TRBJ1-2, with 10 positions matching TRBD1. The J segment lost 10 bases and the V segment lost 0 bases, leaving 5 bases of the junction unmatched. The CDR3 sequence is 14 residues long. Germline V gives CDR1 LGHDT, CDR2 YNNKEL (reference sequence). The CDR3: CASSQESGQGFYTF. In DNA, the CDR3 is TGTGCCAGCAGCCAAGAATCGGGACAGGGGTTCTACACCTTC.

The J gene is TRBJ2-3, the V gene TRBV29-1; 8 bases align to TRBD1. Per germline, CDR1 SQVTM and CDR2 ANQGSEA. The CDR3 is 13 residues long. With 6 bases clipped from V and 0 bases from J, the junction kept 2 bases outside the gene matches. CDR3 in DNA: TGCAGCGTGGACAGGGCGAGCACAGATACGCAGTATTTT. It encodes CSVDRASTDTQYF.

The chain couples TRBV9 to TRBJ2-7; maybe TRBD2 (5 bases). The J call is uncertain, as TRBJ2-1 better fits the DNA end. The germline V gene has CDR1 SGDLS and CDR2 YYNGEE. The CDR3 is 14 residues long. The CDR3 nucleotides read TGTGCCAGCAACCCTTCACCCGGAGGTGATGAGCAGTTCTTC. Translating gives CASNPSPGGDEQFF.

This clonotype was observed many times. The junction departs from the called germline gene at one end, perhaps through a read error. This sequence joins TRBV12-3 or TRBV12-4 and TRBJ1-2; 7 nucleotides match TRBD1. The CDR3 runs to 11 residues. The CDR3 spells CASSHKTGQAF. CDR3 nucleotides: TGTGCCAGCAGTCACAAAACAGGACAGGCCTTC.